Listed here are 27 T cell receptor beta chains from one sample, sequenced in a study of T cells in localized non-small cell lung cancer. Data came from immunoSEQ multiplex PCR; TCRdb stores just in-frame clones and leaves some out. The sample consists of 33,000 or so clones, approximately 80% of them appearing once. This sample comprised peripheral blood, obtained before any cancer treatment. Source of these receptors: a male donor at least 60 years old with stage III squamous cell lung carcinoma.

The chain employs TRBV6-1 and TRBJ1-2; D gene ambiguous. V was pared by 6 bases and J by 1 base, with 6 bases between. Germline V gene data show CDR1 as MNHNS and CDR2 as SASEGT. CDR3 length: 12 residues. CDR3 DNA: TGTGCCAGCAGGATGATTAACTATGGCTACACCTTC. Translating it yields CASRMINYGYTF.

V usage is TRBV25-1 and J usage is TRBJ1-1, with no clear D. Germline loops: CDR1 MGHDK, CDR2 SYGVNS. Between the trimmed V and J ends, which lost 1 base and 0 bases, there was a span of 12 bases. This CDR3 region has 16 residues. The DNA for the CDR3 is TGTGCCAGCAGTGAATTGAATACGGGAGTGAACACTGAAGCTTTCTTT. It is translated as CASSELNTGVNTEAFF. The variable domain in full, completed from reference TRBV25-1 and TRBJ1-1, reads EADIYQTPRYLVIGTGKKITLECSQTMGHDKMYWYQQDPGMELHLIHYSYGVNSTEKGDLSSESTVSRIRTEHFPLTLESARPSHTSQYLCASSELNTGVNTEAFFGQGTRLTVV.

The chain is built from TRBV30 and TRBJ2-5; TRBD2 is a possible D gene (6 bases). The V and J ends lost 0 bases and 4 bases respectively, with 6 bases between them. Germline V gene lookup returns CDR1 GTSNPN and CDR2 SVGIG (reference sequence). There are 12 residues in the CDR3. CDR3 residues: CAWSVLAETQYF. CDR3 nucleotides: TGTGCCTGGAGTGTACTAGCAGAGACCCAGTACTTC.

This clone was recorded only once. DNA for the CDR3: TGCAGCGCCGATCGTGAGAACACCGGGGAGCTGTTTTTT. It specifies CSADRENTGELFF. The chain has TRBV29-1 and TRBJ2-2, with D hard to call. There are 13 residues in the CDR3. Germline values: CDR1 SQVTM, CDR2 ANQGSEA. Trimming shortened V by 7 bases and J by 1 base, and 10 bases separated the two germline ends.

The chain couples TRBV5-1 to TRBJ1-1; D is unclear. The CDR3 covers 15 residues. Trimming pared 3 bases from V and 2 bases from J, leaving 14 bases between. Germline assignment: CDR1 SGHRS and CDR2 YFSETQ. CDR3 coding DNA: TGCGCCAGCAGCTCTTCGGGATCGACTAACACTGAAGCTTTCTTT. It encodes CASSSSGSTNTEAFF.

For the CDR3, the DNA is TGCGCCAGCAGCTGGGACTACAATGAGCAGTTCTTC. Protein sequence: CASSWDYNEQFF. This chain uses TRBV5-1 with TRBJ2-1; D not certain. CDR1 is SGHRS, CDR2 YFSETQ, per germline. The CDR3 runs 12 residues. V dropped 3 bases and J dropped 3 bases, with 4 bases sitting between them.

This sequence joins TRBV18 and TRBJ2-5; TRBD1 aligns across 11 bases. V was pared by 5 bases and J by 5 bases, with 10 bases of the junction left unmatched. The length of the CDR3 is 16 residues. Germline CDR1 is KGHSH and CDR2 is LQKENI. Here the CDR3 reads CASSTKDRGHLETQYF. CDR3 sequence (DNA): TGTGCCAGCTCAACGAAGGACAGGGGGCATCTGGAGACCCAGTACTTC. The full variable domain, rest sourced from reference TRBV18 and TRBJ2-5, is NAGVMQNPRHLVRRRGQEARLRCSPMKGHSHVYWYRQLPEEGLKFMVYLQKENIIDESGMPKERFSAEFPKEGPSILRIQQVVRGDSAAYFCASSTKDRGHLETQYFGPGTRLLVL.

The rearrangement links TRBV18 to TRBJ2-3; 10 bases are a match to TRBD2. The CDR3 covers 15 residues. CDR1 and CDR2 from the germline V gene are KGHSH and LQKENI. V dropped 3 bases and J dropped 1; count of bases not matched to a gene: 1. This CDR3 is CASSPGTSGTDTQYF. CDR3 bases: TGTGCCAGCTCACCCGGGACTAGCGGCACAGATACGCAGTATTTT.

The chain employs TRBV6-1 and TRBJ2-1, with D hard to call. This CDR3 has 12 residues. Germline CDR1 is MNHNS and CDR2 is SASEGT. Deletions cut 6 bases from V and 9 bases from J, with 12 bases between. For the CDR3, the DNA is TGTGCCAGCAGGCCCCCTTTTGGTGAGCAGTTCTTC. This translates into CASRPPFGEQFF.

The V gene is TRBV29-1, the J gene TRBJ1-1; 7 bases fit TRBD1. J lost 5 bases, V lost 2 bases, and 11 bases had no gene match. This CDR3 region has 15 residues. From germline, CDR1 is SQVTM and CDR2 ANQGSEA. The CDR3 reads CSVEIPGQRNTEAFF. The CDR3 DNA reads TGCAGCGTTGAAATACCGGGACAGCGGAATACTGAAGCTTTCTTT.

This chain links TRBV5-1 with TRBJ1-2; D might be TRBD1 (5 bases). V lost 0 bases to trimming and J lost 4 bases, with 7 bases between them. In germline, CDR1 is SGHRS, CDR2 YFSETQ. CDR3 length: 13 amino acids. The CDR3 DNA reads TGCGCCAGCAGCTTGGAGGGGTTCTATGGCTACACCTTC. This sequence encodes CASSLEGFYGYTF.

The chain employs TRBV19 and TRBJ2-3; no clear D. The CDR3 contains 13 residues. Trimming stripped 2 bases from V and 0 bases from J, with 3 bases between. Looked up from germline, CDR1 is LNHDA and CDR2 is SQIVND (reference sequence). CDR3 sequence: CASSIQSTDTQYF. In DNA form, the CDR3 reads TGTGCCAGTAGTATACAAAGCACAGATACGCAGTATTTT.

V and J are TRBV4-1 and TRBJ2-5; D is ambiguous. The CDR3 has 18 amino acids. In germline, CDR1 is MGHRA, CDR2 YSYEKL. V lost 0 bases and J lost 1, with 18 bases in between. The CDR3 nucleotides are TGCGCCAGCAGCCAAGATATAGGGATCCCCGGTTTCCAAGAGACCCAGTACTTC. This gives the protein CASSQDIGIPGFQETQYF.

The chain recombines TRBV5-4 with TRBJ1-3; D remains unclear. The CDR3 spans 15 residues. Germline values: CDR1 SGHNT, CDR2 YYREEE (reference sequence). The ends were cut back, 0 bases at V and 2 bases at J, with 9 bases in the middle. DNA of the CDR3: TGTGCCAGCAGCTTGGGGGAAGCTCCTGGAAACACCATATATTTT. Its translation is CASSLGEAPGNTIYF.

CDR3 amino acids: CASSAGAEPQHF. The CDR3 DNA follows: TGTGCCAGTAGTGCTGGAGCAGAGCCCCAGCATTTT. The rearrangement joins TRBV19 to TRBJ1-5, with unresolved D. The CDR3 loop spans 12 amino acids. Germline lookup yields CDR1 LNHDA and CDR2 SQIVND (reference sequence). V dropped 5 bases and J dropped 8 bases, with 10 bases sitting between them.

J is TRBJ2-3 and V is TRBV6-1; D is unclear. V was clipped by 2 bases and J by 2 bases, with 17 bases between them. The CDR3 extends over 17 amino acids. Looked up from germline, CDR1 is MNHNS and CDR2 is SASEGT. CDR3 protein: CASSENFAGKSTDTQYF. As DNA, the CDR3 is TGTGCCAGCAGTGAAAACTTCGCAGGAAAATCCACAGATACGCAGTATTTT.

The J gene is TRBJ1-4, the V gene TRBV5-1, with unresolved D. Trimming left V 0 bases short and J 5 bases short, with 5 bases between. Germline assignment: CDR1 SGHRS and CDR2 YFSETQ. There are 13 residues in the CDR3. The CDR3 protein is CASSLGSNEKLFF. In DNA, the CDR3 is TGCGCCAGCAGCTTGGGCAGCAATGAAAAACTGTTTTTT.

The genes are TRBV7-3 and TRBJ1-6, with a possible D match to TRBD1 (5 bases). The CDR3 has 14 amino acids. Deletions cut 4 bases from V and 7 bases from J, with 11 bases between. The V gene's germline CDR1 is SGHTA and CDR2 FQGTGA. The CDR3 region has the DNA TGTGCCAGCAGCTGGGGGATTCCAAATTCACCCCTCCACTTT. Its protein is CASSWGIPNSPLHF.

This chain links TRBV7-2 with TRBJ2-1; 7 bases agree with TRBD2. The CDR3 has 14 amino acids. With 4 bases clipped from V and 8 bases from J, the junction kept 8 bases outside the gene matches. Germline V CDR1 and CDR2: SGHTA, FQGNSA. CDR3 in DNA: TGTGCCAGCAGCTGGGAGGGAGGGTATGATGAGCAGTTCTTC. Translating gives CASSWEGGYDEQFF.

The rearrangement joins TRBV2 to TRBJ2-2; D might be TRBD1 (6 bases). The V gene lost 2 bases and the J gene lost 4 bases, with 8 bases spanning the gap. Germline V gives CDR1 SNHLY, CDR2 FYNNEI. There are 14 residues in the CDR3. The CDR3 DNA follows: TGTGCCAGCAGTGAAAACAGGGTCACCGGGGAGCTGTTTTTT. It codes for CASSENRVTGELFF.

This clone has a single count. The chain links TRBV19 to TRBJ2-2; TRBD1 might be the D (6 bases). Trimming cost V 2 bases and J 1 base, with 14 bases left between them. CDR3 length equals 17 residues. Germline values: CDR1 LNHDA, CDR2 SQIVND (reference sequence). CDR3 sequence: CASSIIPLRGNTGELFF. In DNA form, the CDR3 reads TGTGCCAGTAGTATAATTCCGCTCAGGGGGAACACCGGGGAGCTGTTTTTT.

This chain connects TRBV7-7 to TRBJ2-5, with a possible D match to TRBD2 (7 bases). V was shortened by 5 bases and J by 2 bases, with 9 bases between the two germline ends. The CDR3 has 13 residues. Looked up from germline, CDR1 is SSHAT and CDR2 is FNYEAQ (reference sequence). CDR3: CASSRGAQETQYF. The CDR3 DNA is TGTGCCAGCAGCCGGGGGGCTCAAGAGACCCAGTACTTC.

V is TRBV11-2 and J is TRBJ2-7; D may correspond to TRBD1 or TRBD2 (5 bases each). Trimming shortened V by 1 base and J by 3 bases, and 13 bases separated the two germline ends. The germline V gene encodes CDR1 SGHAT and CDR2 FQNNGV. This CDR3 comprises 15 residues. As DNA, the CDR3 is TGTGCCAGCAGCTTAGGACGGAGTGGGGGCTACGAGCAGTACTTC. Its translation: CASSLGRSGGYEQYF.

CDR3 sequence reads: CASSLIAGVENEQFF. CDR3 sequence (DNA): TGTGCCAGCAGCTTGATAGCGGGAGTGGAAAATGAGCAGTTCTTC. This rearrangement joins TRBV5-4 to TRBJ2-1; TRBD2 agrees at 9 bases. The V gene's germline CDR1 is SGHNT and CDR2 YYREEE (reference sequence). The CDR3 is 15 amino acids. With V trimmed by 1 base and J by 7 bases, 6 bases remained unmatched.

To note about this clone: Other DNA sequences within the sample encode an identical CDR3. The rearrangement links TRBV7-9 to TRBJ1-2; 9 positions match TRBD1. CDR3 length: 13 amino acids. The trim removed 5 bases at V and 4 bases at J, leaving 2 bases unmatched. Germline values: CDR1 SEHNR, CDR2 FQNEAQ (reference sequence). The CDR3 region has the DNA TGTGCCAGCAGCCTGGGACAGGGCTATGGCTACACCTTC. Translation: CASSLGQGYGYTF.

The chain couples TRBV9 to TRBJ2-7, with D possibly being TRBD1 (6 bases). Trimming took off 0 bases at V and 6 bases at J, with 19 bases between the two ends. Germline-derived CDR1 and CDR2 are SGDLS and YYNGEE. The CDR3 totals 16 residues. Here the CDR3 DNA reads TGTGCCAGCAGCGTAGGTGACAGGCCGGTAAGGGGCGAGCAGTACTTC. Residues: CASSVGDRPVRGEQYF.

This clone was detected once. The chain uses TRBV11-2 and TRBJ1-1, with no clear D. Germline CDR1 reads SGHAT; CDR2 reads FQNNGV. The V and J ends lost 0 bases and 4 bases respectively, with 6 bases between them. This CDR3 comprises 13 residues. The CDR3 DNA reads TGTGCCAGCAGCTTAGATGCGGGCACTGAAGCTTTCTTT. Protein product: CASSLDAGTEAFF. The full variable domain, rest sourced from reference TRBV11-2 and TRBJ1-1, is EAGVAQSPRYKIIEKRQSVAFWCNPISGHATLYWYQQILGQGPKLLIQFQNNGVVDDSQLPKDRFSAERLKGVDSTLKIQPAKLEDSAVYLCASSLDAGTEAFFGQGTRLTVV.